This T cell receptor beta chain was documented in a study of blood T cell repertoires in COVID-19. There are 13 residues in the CDR3. Germline loops: CDR1 SQVTM, CDR2 ANQGSEA. V lost 6 bases, J lost 1 base, and 3 bases stayed unmatched. TCRdb's copy holds only in-frame clones and misses some; the assay was immunoSEQ multiplex PCR. The profile shows some 94,000 clones, 80% to 90% of them singletons. This receptor was identified in a human donor in a cohort sampled during active COVID-19. What was sequenced was peripheral blood. J is TRBJ1-1 and V is TRBV29-1; TRBD1 matches at 9 bases. CDR3 sequence (DNA): TGCAGCGTCTCGGGACAGGGGAACACTGAAGCTTTCTTT. The encoded protein is CSVSGQGNTEAFF.